These 27 T cell receptor beta chains were sequenced from one sample in a study of cytomegalovirus exposure and HLA in healthy donors. This PCR relied on a set of 60 Vbeta primers and 13 Jbeta primers. Method: immunoSEQ multiplex PCR; TCRdb's copy keeps in-frame clones and lacks some. The table shows 150,000 to 200,000 clones, with 70% to 80% occurring only once. Sequenced sample: PBMCs. These TCRs come from a woman under 40 in good health and CMV-seropositive.

About this clone: The identical CDR3 is also encoded by other nucleotide sequences in the sample. CDR3 sequence (DNA): TGTGCCAGCAGCGTGGGGACAGGGGGCACAGATACGCAGTATTTT. The encoded protein is CASSVGTGGTDTQYF. The chain uses TRBV9 and TRBJ2-3, with 10 bases identical to TRBD1. The CDR3 runs 15 residues. CDR1 and CDR2 (germline): SGDLS, YYNGEE. V was pared by 2 bases and J by 1 base, with 1 base of the junction left unmatched.

The DNA of the CDR3 is TGTGCCAGCAGCTCCCTCCGGGGGACCGGGGAGCTGTTTTTT. Protein product: CASSSLRGTGELFF. The chain has TRBV5-4 and TRBJ2-2; tentatively, D is TRBD2 (6 bases). The CDR3 spans 14 residues. Trimming stripped 3 bases from V and 5 bases from J, with 11 bases between. Germline CDR1 SGHNT, CDR2 YYREEE (reference sequence). Supplemented by reference TRBV5-4 and TRBJ2-2, the full variable domain reads ETGVTQSPTHLIKTRGQQVTLRCSSQSGHNTVSWYQQALGQGPQFIFQYYREEENGRGNFPPRFSGLQFPNYSSELNVNALELDDSALYLCASSSLRGTGELFFGEGSRLTVL.

The chain uses TRBV7-8 and TRBJ2-1, with D possibly TRBD2 on 6 matching bases. Germline V gives CDR1 SGHVS, CDR2 FQNEAQ. Trimming cost V 5 bases and J 6 bases, with 14 bases left between them. The CDR3 totals 14 residues. The CDR3 nucleotides read TGTGCCAGCAGCACGAACGGAGGGATCAATGAGCAGTTCTTC. Translated, it gives CASSTNGGINEQFF.

The J gene is TRBJ1-5, the V gene TRBV7-9; 7 positions match TRBD1. Germline values: CDR1 SEHNR, CDR2 FQNEAQ (reference sequence). The CDR3 sequence is 13 residues long. The J segment lost 4 bases and the V segment lost 7 bases, leaving 4 bases of the junction unmatched. The CDR3 nucleotides read TGTGCCAGCAACCGGGACAGTAATCAGCCCCAGCATTTT. Translation gives CASNRDSNQPQHF.

The V gene is TRBV28, the J gene TRBJ2-1; possibly TRBD2 for D (5 bases). Trimming stripped 4 bases from V and 1 base from J, with 11 bases between. The CDR3 length is 15 residues. Germline V CDR1 and CDR2: MDHEN, SYDVKM. CDR3 region: CASSSRRDSYNEQFF. DNA for the CDR3: TGTGCCAGCAGTTCTCGACGGGATTCCTACAATGAGCAGTTCTTC.

Turning to this clone: Distinct nucleotide sequences in the sample also encode this CDR3. The V gene is TRBV9, the J gene TRBJ2-1; 7 nucleotides match TRBD2. The CDR3 totals 14 residues. Unmatched junction bases numbered 0, after V lost 3 bases and J lost 0 bases. CDR1 and CDR2 from the germline V gene are SGDLS and YYNGEE. The DNA of the CDR3 is TGTGCCAGCAGCGGGGGGGGCTCCTACAATGAGCAGTTCTTC. Its protein product is CASSGGGSYNEQFF.

This clone was recorded only once. The chain employs TRBV18 and TRBJ2-5, with 14 bases lining up with TRBD2. With 3 bases clipped from V and 4 bases from J, the junction kept 4 bases outside the gene matches. Germline CDR1 reads KGHSH; CDR2 reads LQKENI. There are 16 residues in the CDR3. The CDR3 protein is CASSPTGTSGRETQYF. DNA of the CDR3: TGTGCCAGCTCACCGACCGGGACTAGCGGGAGAGAGACCCAGTACTTC.

This clone was detected only once. The genes are TRBV15 and TRBJ1-3; 9 bases line up with TRBD1. The germline V gene encodes CDR1 LNHNV and CDR2 YYDKDF (reference sequence). Losses at the gene ends were 5 bases for V and 1 base for J; bases not matched to a gene: 6. CDR3 size: 16 residues. This chain's CDR3 is CATSPTGGYSGNTIYF. In DNA, the CDR3 is TGTGCCACCAGCCCAACAGGGGGCTATTCTGGAAACACCATATATTTT.

The chain joins TRBV11-2 to TRBJ2-1; 14 bases align to TRBD2. CDR3 length equals 15 residues. In germline, CDR1 is SGHAT, CDR2 FQNNGV. V shed 4 bases and J 9 bases; nucleotides not matched to a gene: 5. The CDR3 region is CASSWGLAGAGEQFF. The CDR3 DNA is TGTGCCAGCAGCTGGGGACTAGCGGGAGCGGGTGAGCAGTTCTTC.

This clone was seen a few times. The rearrangement uses TRBV5-4 and TRBJ2-3; D possibly corresponds to TRBD2 (5 bases). The V gene's germline CDR1 is SGHNT and CDR2 YYREEE (reference sequence). V dropped 0 bases and J dropped 4 bases, with 6 bases sitting between them. The CDR3 length is 13 residues. The CDR3 here is CASSLEAADTQYF. CDR3 nucleotides: TGTGCCAGCAGCTTGGAAGCGGCAGATACGCAGTATTTT.

The chain couples TRBV7-2 to TRBJ2-5; 8 nucleotides match TRBD1. V was clipped by 1 base and J by 4 bases; unmatched bases: 2. The CDR3 runs 14 residues. Germline assignment: CDR1 SGHTA and CDR2 FQGNSA. The CDR3 reads CASSLGTGLETQYF. The CDR3 bases are TGTGCCAGCAGCTTAGGGACAGGGCTAGAGACCCAGTACTTC.

This chain links TRBV28 with TRBJ1-1; TRBD1 aligns across 9 bases. This CDR3 contains 15 residues. The germline gives CDR1 MDHEN, CDR2 SYDVKM. Trimming cost V 6 bases and J 5 bases; bases outside gene matches: 10. Here the CDR3 DNA reads TGTGCCAGCAGCCTGGACAGGGGATGGGGAACTGAAGCTTTCTTT. Translating gives CASSLDRGWGTEAFF.

V gene TRBV11-3 combines with J gene TRBJ1-1; the match to TRBD1 covers 7 bases. Unmatched junction bases numbered 12, after V lost 3 bases and J lost 5 bases. The V gene's germline CDR1 is SGHNT and CDR2 YENEEA. This CDR3 has 16 residues. The CDR3, as DNA: TGTGCCAGCAGCTTGTTCCCCTGGACAGGATCTACTGAAGCTTTCTTT. It is translated as CASSLFPWTGSTEAFF.

Here the CDR3 reads CASNRDRDTEAFF. The CDR3 DNA is TGTGCCAGCAACAGGGACCGTGACACTGAAGCTTTCTTT. This chain joins TRBV11-3 and TRBJ1-1; D is perhaps TRBD1 (6 bases). The CDR3 sequence is 13 residues long. Trimming stripped 7 bases from V and 3 bases from J, with 12 bases between. CDR1 and CDR2 (germline): SGHNT, YENEEA.

The J gene is TRBJ2-2, the V gene TRBV28, with D unclear. Trimming pared 6 bases from V and 4 bases from J, leaving 6 bases between. Germline V gene lookup returns CDR1 MDHEN and CDR2 SYDVKM. The CDR3 length is 12 residues. Here the CDR3 reads CASSLITGELFF. The CDR3 DNA sequence: TGTGCCAGCAGCCTAATCACCGGGGAGCTGTTTTTT.

V is TRBV5-4 and J is TRBJ2-5, with a weak D call TRBD2 (5 bases). The V end was cut by 0 bases, the J end by 2 bases, with 11 bases between. The CDR3 loop spans 15 amino acids. The germline gives CDR1 SGHNT, CDR2 YYREEE (reference sequence). The CDR3 loop is CASSLGRLGQETQYF. The DNA for the CDR3 is TGTGCCAGCAGCTTGGGGAGGTTAGGTCAAGAGACCCAGTACTTC.

In nucleotides, the CDR3 is TGCAGCGTCGACCCAATGGGGATTGGGGGGACTGAAGCTTTCTTT. Translating gives CSVDPMGIGGTEAFF. The rearrangement uses TRBV29-1 and TRBJ1-1, with D perhaps TRBD1 (5 bases). The germline V gene encodes CDR1 SQVTM and CDR2 ANQGSEA. Trimming shortened V by 6 bases and J by 5 bases, and 22 bases separated the two germline ends. This CDR3 region has 15 residues.

This clone was counted a single time. CDR3: CASSRLPGTGTYEQYF. The DNA of the CDR3 is TGTGCCAGTAGCCGTTTACCGGGCACAGGTACCTACGAGCAGTACTTC. The V and J genes are TRBV19 and TRBJ2-7; perhaps TRBD1 as D (5 bases). V was pared by 6 bases and J by 2 bases, with 20 bases between. Germline-derived CDR1 and CDR2 are LNHDA and SQIVND (reference sequence). This CDR3 has 16 amino acids. Full variable domain (rest looked up from reference TRBV19 and TRBJ2-7): DGGITQSPKYLFRKEGQNVTLSCEQNLNHDAMYWYRQDPGQGLRLIYYSQIVNDFQKGDIAEGYSVSREKKESFPLTVTSAQKNPTAFYLCASSRLPGTGTYEQYFGPGTRLTVT.

V and J are TRBV5-5 and TRBJ2-1; D is perhaps TRBD2 (6 bases). The CDR3 runs to 17 residues. The V gene lost 3 bases and the J gene lost 4 bases, with 20 bases spanning the gap. CDR1 is SGHKS, CDR2 YYEKEE, per germline (reference sequence). CDR3 region: CASSYGGAGRGYNEQFF. The CDR3 nucleotides read TGTGCCAGCAGCTACGGAGGGGCCGGACGGGGATACAATGAGCAGTTCTTC.

The rearrangement uses TRBV11-3 and TRBJ2-7; 11 bases are a match to TRBD2. V was pared by 5 bases and J by 4 bases, with 4 bases of the junction left unmatched. This CDR3 has 14 residues. Germline loops: CDR1 SGHNT, CDR2 YENEEA. This CDR3 is CASSSTSGSYEQYF. In DNA form, the CDR3 reads TGTGCCAGCAGCAGCACTAGCGGGAGTTACGAGCAGTACTTC.

The chain has TRBV6-5 and TRBJ2-5, with 7 bases that match TRBD2. The assigned J gene may be wrong: the sequence end matches TRBJ2-7 better. The CDR3 loop spans 15 amino acids. Germline CDR1 MNHEY, CDR2 SVGAGI. CDR3 protein: CASSYTSGIDYEQYF. CDR3 sequence (DNA): TGTGCCAGCAGTTACACCAGCGGGATAGACTACGAGCAGTACTTC.

V is TRBV11-2 and J is TRBJ2-1, with TRBD2 matching over 9 bases. This CDR3 has 15 residues. From germline, CDR1 is SGHAT and CDR2 FQNNGV. The V segment lost 1 base and the J segment 4 bases; nucleotides outside the gene matches: 2. This CDR3 reads CASSLVSGSYNEQFF. CDR3 DNA: TGTGCCAGCAGCTTAGTTAGCGGGAGTTACAATGAGCAGTTCTTC.

As DNA, the CDR3 is TGTGCCAGCAGTGTGACTGCAGCATATGGCTACACCTTC. Translation: CASSVTAAYGYTF. This rearrangement joins TRBV28 to TRBJ1-2; no definite D call. The CDR3 consists of 13 residues. The V gene's germline CDR1 is MDHEN and CDR2 SYDVKM. The V and J ends lost 5 bases and 5 bases respectively, with 12 bases between them.

This clone occurred a few times. The rearrangement uses TRBV5-4 and TRBJ1-1; a weak D match, TRBD1 (5 bases). V lost 0 bases to trimming and J lost 3 bases, with 18 bases between them. Germline CDR1 is SGHNT and CDR2 is YYREEE (reference sequence). The CDR3 extends over 17 amino acids. CDR3 protein: CASSLGGLAAVDTEAFF. The CDR3 nucleotides read TGTGCCAGCAGCTTGGGGGGACTCGCGGCGGTCGACACTGAAGCTTTCTTT.

The chain recombines TRBV9 with TRBJ2-1; TRBD1 is a possible D gene (6 bases). Trimming left V 0 bases short and J 4 bases short, with 20 bases between. Germline loops: CDR1 SGDLS, CDR2 YYNGEE. The CDR3 consists of 18 residues. The CDR3 bases are TGTGCCAGCAGCGTAGAGGAGAACAGGGTAAGGGAATACAATGAGCAGTTCTTC. As protein: CASSVEENRVREYNEQFF.

This chain links TRBV15 with TRBJ1-3; D is unresolved. V was trimmed by 5 bases and J by 2 bases, leaving 13 bases between them. The germline gives CDR1 LNHNV, CDR2 YYDKDF (reference sequence). CDR3 length: 15 amino acids. DNA for the CDR3: TGTGCCACCAGCCCATCGGCGGTCCCTGGAAACACCATATATTTT. Protein product: CATSPSAVPGNTIYF.

The chain combines TRBV7-2 with TRBJ1-4; 8 bases map to TRBD1. The ends lost 5 bases at V and 8 bases at J; junction bases unmatched: 10. The CDR3 is 15 amino acids. In germline, CDR1 is SGHTA, CDR2 FQGNSA. In nucleotides, the CDR3 is TGTGCCAGCAGCCTCCAGGGGGCAGGAGAAGAAAAACTGTTTTTT. Translated, it gives CASSLQGAGEEKLFF.